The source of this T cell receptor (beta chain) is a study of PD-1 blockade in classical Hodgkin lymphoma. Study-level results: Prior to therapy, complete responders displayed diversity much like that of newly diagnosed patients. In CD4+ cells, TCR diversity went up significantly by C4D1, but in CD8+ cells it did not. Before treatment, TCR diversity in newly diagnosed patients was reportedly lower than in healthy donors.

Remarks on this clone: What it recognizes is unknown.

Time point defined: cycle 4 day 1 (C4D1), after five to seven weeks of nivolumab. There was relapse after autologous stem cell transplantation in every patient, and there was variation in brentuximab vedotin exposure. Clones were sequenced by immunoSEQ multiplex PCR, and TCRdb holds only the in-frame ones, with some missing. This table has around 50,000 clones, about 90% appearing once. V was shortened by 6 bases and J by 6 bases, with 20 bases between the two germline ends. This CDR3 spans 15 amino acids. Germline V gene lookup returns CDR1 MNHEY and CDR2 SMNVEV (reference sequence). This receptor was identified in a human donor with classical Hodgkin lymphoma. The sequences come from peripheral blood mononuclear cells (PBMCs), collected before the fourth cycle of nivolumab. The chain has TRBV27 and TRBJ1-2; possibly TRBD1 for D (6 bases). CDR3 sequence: CASRASDRENNGYTF. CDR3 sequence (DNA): TGTGCCAGCAGGGCCTCGGACAGAGAGAATAATGGCTACACCTTC.